A selection of T cell receptor beta chains follows, all from one sample in a study of blood T cell repertoires in COVID-19. Assay: immunoSEQ multiplex PCR; the TCRdb copy retains only in-frame clones and omits some. The table shows roughly 220,000 clones, with approximately 86% occurring only once. The sequenced sample consisted of PBMCs or T cells enriched from blood (not recorded which). All receptors derive from a woman between 40 and 55 years old with acute COVID-19. Both conserved end residues are part of each CDR3. The D gene is left open where the match is weak. Size tells how often a clone was seen (once, few, many) or the class of an expanded clone, and some rows leave it out.

>TRBD2|TRBV12-5|-|TRBJ2-1
CASGPGTSAYNEQFF
>-|TRBV4-1|-|TRBJ1-6
CASSQDPRAGAVYSPLHF
>TRBD2|TRBV2|-|TRBJ2-1
CASSRLAGGQGPINEQFF
>TRBD2|TRBV13|-|TRBJ2-6
CASSLELAVPGANVLTF
>TRBD2|TRBV2|-|TRBJ2-1
CASRGGDPIYNEQFF
>TRBD1|TRBV19|-|TRBJ2-3
CASSRTGGVDTQYF
>TRBD1|TRBV6-2/TRBV6-3|-|TRBJ1-6
CASSGTGTGAAPLHF
>TRBD2|TRBV7-2|few|TRBJ2-7
CASSSSGRNEQYF
>TRBD1|TRBV3-1/TRBV3-2|-|TRBJ2-1
CASSYRQGTGHNEQFF
>-|TRBV28|-|TRBJ2-1
CASSFLGSSYNEQFF
>TRBD1|TRBV7-2|few|TRBJ2-5
CASSLRGRGQETQYF
>-|TRBV5-1|-|TRBJ2-1
CASRHESNEQFF
>TRBD2|TRBV5-5|-|TRBJ2-1
CASSLEAGAYVYNEQFF
>-|TRBV4-3|-|TRBJ2-7
CASSQDYGGPGDEQYF
>TRBD1|TRBV5-1|-|TRBJ2-2
CASSRGTGGDVGTGELFF
>-|TRBV7-2|-|TRBJ2-7
CASSLRVQGVHEQYF
>-|TRBV29-1|few|TRBJ1-3
CSADADSGNTIYF
>TRBD1|TRBV24-1|once|TRBJ2-7
CATSDPGQGFYEQYF
>-|TRBV19|-|TRBJ1-1
CASSMGMGTEAFF
>-|TRBV2|-|TRBJ1-3
CASSVKGDTIYF
>-|TRBV24-1|-|TRBJ1-2
CATSDSTRANYGYTF
>-|TRBV18|-|TRBJ1-1
CASSGAWTEAFF
>-|TRBV14|-|TRBJ1-3
CASSPGGSSGNTIYF